This record looks at one T cell receptor beta chain sequence and its context. Which antigen it targets is not known. The method behind the library was the immunoSEQ multiplex PCR assay. For the multiplex PCR, a mixture combining 60 forward primers for TCR Vbeta segments and 13 reverse primers for TCR Jbeta segments was used. A multiplex PCR assay on genomic DNA amplified the CDR3 region of rearranged TCR beta genes. On the Illumina HiSeq System, the amplified TCR beta libraries were sequenced as 87-base-pair reads. Concerning the study's data processing: Across the 700 or so repertoires, a later analysis counted 80 million or so unique TCR beta chains, roughly 11 million of which were shared by at least two donors. A nearest-neighbor algorithm error-corrected the raw reads and collapsed the reads into unique sequences, merging closely related sequences to remove PCR and sequencing errors. Alignment of CDR3 sequences to IMGT reference sequences was used to assign V, D and J gene segments. For a sequence to be retained, at least a six-nucleotide match to both a V gene segment and a J gene segment was required. A rearrangement was called productive if the CDR3 had no stop codons and remained in frame with V and J, and every other rearrangement was called non-productive. Following IMGT convention, CDR3 was defined as the stretch from the second conserved V-encoded cysteine to the conserved J-encoded phenylalanine. The earlier analysis of about 590 of the donors excluded sequences that lacked an unambiguous match to a single V gene segment. An earlier analysis of approximately 590 of the donors called V segments functional above 56.7% productive rearrangements and segregating when the between-donor standard deviation exceeded 5%. A statistical classification framework was built to diagnose cytomegalovirus status from the catalog of TCR beta chain sequences. In a later analysis, TCR nucleotide sequences were compared against IMGT/GENE-DB human TR gene sequences so that V and J genes could be assigned. In a later analysis, CDR3 sequences and most-parsimonious VDJ recombination scenarios were assigned using the TCRdist pipeline. In a later analysis, each TCR beta chain was defined by its CDR3 amino acid sequence together with its V-gene family, and reads lacking a unique V-gene family were excluded. In a later analysis, some 600 highly shared, low-generation-probability nucleotide sequences were removed to address suspected cross-contamination and a sequencing artifact. For each public chain, a later analysis derived a clonal expansion index from normalized ranks of inferred template counts within each repertoire. Generation probabilities in a later analysis came from a VDJ recombination model fitted to out-of-frame rearrangements, and those results were checked against IGoR. A later analysis scored TCR-TCR, TCR-HLA and TCR-CMV co-occurrence with hypergeometric tests, applying a repertoire-size bias correction to TCR pairs. To estimate false discovery rates, a later analysis permuted the HLA or CMV assignments 20 times. In a later analysis, co-occurring TCRs were grouped using DBSCAN, with TCRdist sequence similarity added in when clustering inside HLA-allele-positive subsets. Co-occurrence clustering excluded repertoires with fewer than 30,000 or more than 120,000 public chains, plus five with anomalous nucleotide sharing. The source is immuneACCESS, and TCRdb retained only in-frame sequences with V and J called. Part of the clones is not carried over; for the studies checked, unresolved V genes explain less than half of this, and the remainder is unexplained. D and trimming were read from the DNA, whereas the V and J calls and clone size are those reported in that table. This sample's table has entries for about 110,000 clones. 6.8% of the sample is held by the ten biggest clonotypes.

The data originate from a study of cytomegalovirus exposure and HLA in healthy donors (dated by TCRdb to 2016 to 2017). At the level of the whole study: An earlier analysis of several hundred of the donors reported approximately 270 Gb of sequence data and around 120 million unique TCR beta sequences from 150 million to 200 million T cells. On average, roughly 240,000 unique TCR beta nucleotide sequences were sequenced per donor among roughly 430 genotyped donors of the cohort, with roughly 20% of those sequences being non-productive. In the later analysis, no new phenotypic data were used to find candidate immune exposures; instead, reliance was placed on TCR beta sequences and their occurrence across donors. Of the roughly 390 genotyped donors, around 81% fell in the genetic ancestry cluster associated with self-reported Caucasian donors. To study patterns of TCR occurrence, a later analysis re-analyzed previously published TCR beta repertoires from several hundred donors and added high-resolution HLA genotyping. Because of strong linkage in the cohort, roughly five DR-DQ haplotypes were treated as single units for association and clustering. The study used immunosequencing to profile the T cell repertoires of around 600 subjects and linked those repertoires to cytomegalovirus serostatus. Besides the first cohort of hundreds of subjects, a separate validation cohort made up of over a hundred different subjects was used. The study aimed to test whether cataloging public T cell receptors could reveal signatures of past pathogen exposure. Around 330 gigabases of sequencing data and around 90 million unique TCR sequences made up an early release that covered approximately 620 HLA-typed donors. High-throughput TCR immunosequencing, statistical association of individual TCRs with disease status, and machine learning were combined to predict cytomegalovirus infection status. The number of donors typed differed by locus, with roughly 629-640 for A, B, C, DRB1 and DQB1, around 500 for DQA1, some 570 for DPA1, and some 470 for DPB1. All discovery cohort repertoires had been generated using a single sequencing platform. Genome-wide SNP genotypes for about 65% of the 666 donors were used in a later genetic analysis, which treated that subset as a discovery cohort. Donor age, sex, ethnicity and CMV serostatus were compiled together with the repertoire data. Both class I and class II loci were covered by HLA typing, at four-digit resolution. An earlier analysis of 500 to 750 of the donors applied high-throughput TCR beta sequencing to assess whether each TCR beta V gene segment acted as functional or pseudogenic. Beyond this particular receptor, the publication reports: A later analysis found that TCR association rates varied across HLA loci, with DRB1 alleles showing the most associated TCRs and HLA-C alleles the fewest. Presence/absence analyses assumed roughly uniform sequencing depth across donors, an assumption that may not hold. Most CMV-associated TCR beta chains appeared to be HLA-restricted in a later analysis, and the HLA associations seemed to be driven largely by CMV exposure. A later analysis associated roughly 17,000 TCR beta sequences with specific HLA alleles at a false discovery rate of 0.05. Compared with equally common non-associated chains, HLA-associated TCR beta chains in a later analysis were more clonally expanded and had lower generation probabilities. For the cohort, immune exposure information was limited to CMV serostatus. The study listed 164 TCR beta chains as associated with cytomegalovirus. It was suggested by the authors that the approach could potentially be generalized to other disease states and immunological phenotypes. A cluster of highly shared sequence variants was judged likely to represent a technical artifact of the sequencing pipeline. Linkage disequilibrium might explain the correlated functional status among segregating V segments, but an unknown experimental factor could not be ruled out. The 87-base-pair reads could not distinguish some IMGT-functional V segments, including TRBV6-2 and TRBV6-3, so those segments were excluded. A further reported finding was that TCR beta sequences accurately predicted the HLA-A and HLA-B alleles for most subjects in the first cohort. The earlier analysis of 587 of the donors excluded 15 to 20 rarely observed V segments, including chromosome 9 orphons, because counts were too low. When HLA alleles, especially DR and DQ, strongly co-occurred, attributing TCR associations to individual alleles was difficult. In both the original and validation cohorts, the classifier was reported to diagnose cytomegalovirus status with high specificity and sensitivity. In this cohort, only TCR beta chains were sequenced, and detectable features were limited by the absence of alpha or paired-chain data. HLA typing was unavailable for some donors at each locus, so association tests used only the typed subset. V-gene and J-gene trimming of TCR beta chains was associated with a missense DCLRE1C variant in a later genetic analysis, and the association was replicated in an independent cohort. Most TCR sequences were observed very rarely across donors, whereas some public TCRs were present in many individuals. According to a later analysis, parvovirus B19, influenza, CMV and Epstein-Barr virus appeared linked to several top co-occurrence clusters. Broadly in line with IMGT annotations, most TCR beta V segments showed up in productive rearrangements about 90% or about 30% of the time in an earlier analysis of 450 to 750 of the donors. In vitro tests confirmed that three of the cytomegalovirus-associated TCR beta chains recognize cytomegalovirus antigens. According to a later genetic analysis, donors in an Asian-associated ancestry cluster had fewer N-insertions in productive TCRs than the approximately 650-donor mean.

In total, fewer than 750 healthy bone marrow donors made up the cohort. Cohort members were all nominally healthy when sampled, although unrecorded immune exposures were likely present. The donor was CMV seropositive and was included in the group of 289 seropositive cohort members. A peripheral blood sample was provided by each donor, and peripheral blood mononuclear cells were used for TCR beta sequencing. The Qiagen DNeasy Blood Extraction Kit was used to extract genomic DNA from the blood cell samples. The CDR3 runs 16 residues from the cysteine to the phenylalanine. The only DNA kept is the CDR3, 48 bases in frame from the first base. For CDR1 and CDR2, the germline V gene (reference sequence) lists PRHDT and FYEKMQ. V and J lose 1 base and 7 bases, and a span of 20 bases separates them.

This sequence originates from a man in his forties or fifties in good health and CMV-seropositive. The source material was PBMCs. This receptor chain uses TRBV13 and TRBJ2-7, and possibly TRBD2, on 6 matching bases. The CDR3: CASSLATGTPSGEQYF. The nucleotide sequence reads TGTGCCAGCAGCTTAGCCACCGGGACTCCCAGTGGGGAGCAGTACTTC.